These 32 T cell receptor beta chains share one sample of origin, sequenced in a study of monozygotic twins with inflammatory bowel disease. TCRdb reprocessed the 5' RACE reads, keeping one entry per CDR3 protein, no DNA. There are some 83,000 distinct CDR3 sequences in the sample, with 7.4% held by the top ten. The sequenced sample consisted of blood. These receptors originate from a human donor with ulcerative colitis or Crohn's disease, or a healthy co-twin of an affected twin (not recorded which).

V gene TRBV18 combines with J gene TRBJ1-2. CDR3 length: 12 amino acids. Germline V gives CDR1 KGHSH, CDR2 LQKENI. The CDR3 loop reads CASSPGQYGYTF.

The chain combines TRBV5-1 with TRBJ2-3; TCRdb gives TRBD1 as the D gene, but with no DNA this cannot be confirmed. The germline V gene encodes CDR1 SGHRS and CDR2 YFSETQ. The CDR3 is 16 amino acids. CDR3 region: CASSLGQGARIDTQYF.

The rearrangement joins TRBV25-1 to TRBJ1-4. The CDR3 runs to 15 residues. From germline, CDR1 is MGHDK and CDR2 SYGVNS. CDR3 region: CASSELWRDNEKLFF.

The chain recombines TRBV4-2 with TRBJ1-5. Germline V gives CDR1 LGHNA, CDR2 YNFKEQ. The CDR3 loop spans 16 amino acids. The CDR3 spells CASSQEGVRGNQPQHF.

This chain joins TRBV2 and TRBJ1-3; absent DNA, TCRdb's TRBD1 call cannot be checked. The CDR3 runs to 13 residues. Germline V gene lookup returns CDR1 SNHLY and CDR2 FYNNEI. The CDR3 reads CASSRDSGNTIYF.

The chain combines TRBV5-4 with TRBJ2-2; TCRdb proposes TRBD1, but this gene call is untestable without DNA. CDR3 size: 16 residues. Germline CDR1 and CDR2: SGHNT and YYREEE (reference sequence). CDR3 amino acids: CASSLFGGGNTGELFF.

J is TRBJ1-1 and V is TRBV5-1. CDR1 and CDR2 (germline): SGHRS, YFSETQ. The CDR3 is 16 residues long. The CDR3 protein is CASSFVGDWRNTEAFF.

The chain is built from TRBV7-9 and TRBJ2-1; TCRdb reports TRBD2, a call that lacks DNA to check it against. Germline V gene lookup returns CDR1 SEHNR and CDR2 FQNEAQ (reference sequence). The CDR3 is 16 residues long. This chain's CDR3 is CASSRTDPSLDNEQFF.

This chain joins TRBV20-1 and TRBJ2-7. This CDR3 is built from 13 residues. Per germline, CDR1 DFQATT and CDR2 SNEGSKA (reference sequence). The CDR3 loop is CSARDLKDYEQYF.

V gene TRBV20-1 combines with J gene TRBJ2-1. The V gene's germline CDR1 is DFQATT and CDR2 SNEGSKA (reference sequence). The CDR3 totals 19 residues. CDR3 residues: CGARLYKVQLKSSYNEQFF.

This chain uses TRBV12-3 or TRBV12-4 with TRBJ1-5. CDR3 size: 15 residues. CDR3 residues: CASSFSGRHNQPQHF.

J is TRBJ2-7 and V is TRBV5-1; the TCRdb D gene call, TRBD1, has no DNA to confirm it. CDR3 length: 14 residues. From germline, CDR1 is SGHRS and CDR2 YFSETQ. This CDR3 reads CASSLGQGGYEQYF. Full variable domain (missing parts from reference TRBV5-1 and TRBJ2-7): KAGVTQTPRYLIKTRGQQVTLSCSPISGHRSVSWYQQTPGQGLQFLFEYFSETQRNKGNFPGRFSGRQFSNSRSEMNVSTLELGDSALYLCASSLGQGGYEQYFGPGTRLTVT.

V usage is TRBV6-1 and J usage is TRBJ2-7. The CDR3 covers 13 residues. Germline V gene lookup returns CDR1 MNHNS and CDR2 SASEGT. The CDR3 region is CASRASSFYEQYF.

V and J are TRBV20-1 and TRBJ2-3. This CDR3 is built from 15 residues. From germline, CDR1 is DFQATT and CDR2 SNEGSKA (reference sequence). CDR3 amino acids: CSARERLANTDTQYF.

The rearrangement joins TRBV5-1 to TRBJ2-1; TCRdb returns TRBD1, unconfirmable since there is no DNA. The CDR3 totals 14 residues. Germline V gene lookup returns CDR1 SGHRS and CDR2 YFSETQ. The CDR3 region is CASSLVLAGTEQFF.

This chain connects TRBV3-1 to TRBJ1-2. The CDR3 runs to 12 residues. From germline, CDR1 is LGHDT and CDR2 YNNKEL (reference sequence). The CDR3 sequence: CASSQDSRRYTF.

The CDR3 loop reads CASSLLGDGYNEQFF. The chain couples TRBV5-1 to TRBJ2-1; TCRdb designates TRBD1, a call that cannot be tested without DNA. This CDR3 is 15 amino acids long. CDR1 and CDR2 from the germline V gene are SGHRS and YFSETQ.

The rearrangement joins TRBV18 to TRBJ2-2. The CDR3 loop spans 16 amino acids. CDR1 KGHSH and CDR2 LQKENI come from the germline V gene. The CDR3 sequence is CASSPRRVTNTGELFF.

The chain joins TRBV6-5 to TRBJ2-1; TCRdb picks TRBD1, but there is no DNA to check that call. There are 18 residues in the CDR3. Germline-derived CDR1 and CDR2 are MNHEY and SVGAGI. The CDR3 loop is CASSYSEPGQRPYNEQFF.

CDR3 protein: CASSEASAGGPGDTQYF. The V and J genes are TRBV6-1 and TRBJ2-3; TCRdb designates TRBD2, a call that cannot be tested without DNA. Per the germline V gene, CDR1 is MNHNS and CDR2 is SASEGT. The CDR3 runs to 17 residues.

J is TRBJ1-3 and V is TRBV6-5. CDR1 MNHEY and CDR2 SVGAGI come from the germline V gene. The CDR3 is 13 amino acids. CDR3 in amino acids: CASFSWSGNTIYF.

The chain combines TRBV10-3 with TRBJ2-3; no DNA is available, so the TRBD2 call from TCRdb remains unchecked. Germline assignment: CDR1 ENHRY and CDR2 SYGVKD. The CDR3 spans 15 residues. CDR3 sequence: CAISTTSGGSGTQYF.

The rearrangement uses TRBV19 and TRBJ2-2. This CDR3 contains 14 residues. The germline V gene has CDR1 LNHDA and CDR2 SQIVND (reference sequence). CDR3 in amino acids: CASSPGRDTGELFF.

The chain couples TRBV20-1 to TRBJ2-5; TCRdb gives TRBD2 as the D gene, but with no DNA this cannot be confirmed. The CDR3 has 14 residues. Germline V gives CDR1 DFQATT, CDR2 SNEGSKA (reference sequence). The CDR3 here is CSAKLAGAGETQYF.

The chain is built from TRBV20-1 and TRBJ1-2. Looked up from germline, CDR1 is DFQATT and CDR2 is SNEGSKA (reference sequence). The CDR3 runs to 12 residues. The CDR3 is CSVWGKSTGYTF.

This chain uses TRBV5-1 with TRBJ2-7; TCRdb's D gene call, TRBD1, goes unchecked for lack of DNA. This CDR3 has 14 amino acids. Germline assignment: CDR1 SGHRS and CDR2 YFSETQ. CDR3 sequence: CASNGGGYQNEQYF. Using reference TRBV5-1 and TRBJ2-7 for the parts outside the CDR3, the full variable domain is KAGVTQTPRYLIKTRGQQVTLSCSPISGHRSVSWYQQTPGQGLQFLFEYFSETQRNKGNFPGRFSGRQFSNSRSEMNVSTLELGDSALYLCASNGGGYQNEQYFGPGTRLTVT.

The chain is built from TRBV10-2 and TRBJ2-4; the D gene TCRdb calls, TRBD1, cannot be checked with no DNA. Looked up from germline, CDR1 is WSHSY and CDR2 is SAAADI. The CDR3 is made up of 15 amino acids. The CDR3 region is CASSELGQGKNIQYF.

CDR3 region: CSATFAGGIDSTDTQYF. This rearrangement joins TRBV20-1 to TRBJ2-3; lacking DNA, the TRBD2 call made by TCRdb goes unchecked. This CDR3 contains 17 residues. From germline, CDR1 is DFQATT and CDR2 SNEGSKA (reference sequence).

V and J are TRBV7-2 and TRBJ1-1. Per the germline V gene, CDR1 is SGHTA and CDR2 is FQGNSA. CDR3 size: 13 residues. The CDR3 loop reads CASSLEMRTEAFF.

V and J are TRBV18 and TRBJ1-2. Germline values: CDR1 KGHSH, CDR2 LQKENI. The CDR3 length is 15 residues. The CDR3 reads CASSPSGIRNYGYTF.

The chain has TRBV7-8 and TRBJ2-2; TCRdb reports TRBD2, a call that lacks DNA to check it against. The CDR3 is 18 residues long. Per the germline V gene, CDR1 is SGHVS and CDR2 is FQNEAQ. Here the CDR3 reads CASRKGASGLTNTGELFF.

The chain combines TRBV9 with TRBJ2-5; TCRdb reports TRBD1, a call that lacks DNA to check it against. This CDR3 comprises 15 residues. Germline V gives CDR1 SGDLS, CDR2 YYNGEE. The CDR3: CASSVEGQPQETQYF.